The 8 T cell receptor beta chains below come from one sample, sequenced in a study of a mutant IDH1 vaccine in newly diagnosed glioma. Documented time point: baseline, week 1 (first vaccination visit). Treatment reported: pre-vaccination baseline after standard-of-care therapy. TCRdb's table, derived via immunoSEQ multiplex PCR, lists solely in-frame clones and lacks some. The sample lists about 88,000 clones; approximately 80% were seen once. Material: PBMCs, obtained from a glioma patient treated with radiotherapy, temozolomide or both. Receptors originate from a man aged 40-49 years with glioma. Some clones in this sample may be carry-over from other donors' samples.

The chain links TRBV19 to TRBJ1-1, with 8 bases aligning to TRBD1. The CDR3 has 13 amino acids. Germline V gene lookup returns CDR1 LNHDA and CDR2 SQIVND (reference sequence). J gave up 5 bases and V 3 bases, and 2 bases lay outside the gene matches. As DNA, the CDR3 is TGTGCCAGTAGTATTCAGGGGGCAACTGAAGCTTTCTTT. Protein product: CASSIQGATEAFF.

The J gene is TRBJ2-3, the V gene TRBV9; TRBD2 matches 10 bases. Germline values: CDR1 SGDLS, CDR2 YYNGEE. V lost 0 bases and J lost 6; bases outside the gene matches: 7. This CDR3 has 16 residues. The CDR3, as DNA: TGTGCCAGCAGCGTAGTTCCAGCGGGGGGGCGGGATACGCAGTATTTT. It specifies CASSVVPAGGRDTQYF.

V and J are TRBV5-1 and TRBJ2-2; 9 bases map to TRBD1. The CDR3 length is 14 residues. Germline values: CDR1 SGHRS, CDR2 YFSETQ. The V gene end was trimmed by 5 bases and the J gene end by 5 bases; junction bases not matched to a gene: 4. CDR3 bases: TGCGCCAGCAGACCGGACAGGGGTACCGGGGAGCTGTTTTTT. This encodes CASRPDRGTGELFF.

DNA of the CDR3: TGTGCCAGTAGGACTAGCGGGGGGTTTAACACCGGGGAGCTGTTTTTT. This gives the protein CASRTSGGFNTGELFF. The V call is TRBV19, the J call TRBJ2-2, with 13 positions matching TRBD2. Looked up from germline, CDR1 is LNHDA and CDR2 is SQIVND (reference sequence). The CDR3 consists of 16 residues. V was pared by 6 bases and J by 2 bases, with 3 bases of the junction left unmatched.

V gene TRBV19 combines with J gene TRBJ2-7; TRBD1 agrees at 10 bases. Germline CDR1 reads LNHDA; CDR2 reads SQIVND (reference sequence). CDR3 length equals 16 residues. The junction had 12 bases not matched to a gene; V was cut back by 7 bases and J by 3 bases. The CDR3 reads CASMGTGALGLYEQYF. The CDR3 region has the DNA TGTGCCAGTATGGGGACAGGGGCCTTGGGGCTCTACGAGCAGTACTTC.

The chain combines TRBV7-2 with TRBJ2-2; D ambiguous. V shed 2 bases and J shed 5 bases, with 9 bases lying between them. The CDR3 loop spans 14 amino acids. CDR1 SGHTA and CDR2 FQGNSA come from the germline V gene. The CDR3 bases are TGTGCCAGCAGCTTACCTTCAACGACCGGGGAGCTGTTTTTT. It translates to CASSLPSTTGELFF.

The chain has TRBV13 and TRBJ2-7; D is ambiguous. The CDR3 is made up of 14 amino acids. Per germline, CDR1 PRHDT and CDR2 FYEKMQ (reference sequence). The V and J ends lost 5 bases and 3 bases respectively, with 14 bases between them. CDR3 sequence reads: CASSPGQAYYEQYF. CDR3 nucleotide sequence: TGTGCCAGCAGCCCTGGGCAGGCCTACTACGAGCAGTACTTC. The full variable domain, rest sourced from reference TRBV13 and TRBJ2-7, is AAGVIQSPRHLIKEKRETATLKCYPIPRHDTVYWYQQGPGQDPQFLISFYEKMQSDKGSIPDRFSAQQFSDYHSELNMSSLELGDSALYFCASSPGQAYYEQYFGPGTRLTVT.

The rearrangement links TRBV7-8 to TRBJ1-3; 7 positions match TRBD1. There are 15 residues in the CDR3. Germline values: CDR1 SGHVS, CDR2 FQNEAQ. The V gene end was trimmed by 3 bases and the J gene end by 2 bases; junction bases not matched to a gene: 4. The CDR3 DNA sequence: TGTGCCAGCAGCTTGAGGGGGCTCACTGGAAACACCATATATTTT. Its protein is CASSLRGLTGNTIYF. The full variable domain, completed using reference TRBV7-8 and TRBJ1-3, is GAGVSQSPRYKVAKRGQDVALRCDPISGHVSLFWYQQALGQGPEFLTYFQNEAQLDKSGLPSDRFFAERPEGSVSTLKIQRTQQEDSAVYLCASSLRGLTGNTIYFGEGSWLTVV.